One T cell receptor beta chain is described in this entry. Antigen specificity is unknown. Some clones are missing from TCRdb's copy, which holds only in-frame ones; the method was immunoSEQ multiplex PCR. The repertoire has tens of thousands of clones, 83% of them found once; the top ten carry about 8%. The data belong to a study of T cells in localized non-small cell lung cancer. The germline gives CDR1 MNHNY, CDR2 SVGAGI (reference sequence). Trimming pared 5 bases from V and 2 bases from J, leaving 13 bases between. The CDR3 consists of 14 residues. Study results and caveats: Longer survival (overall) was linked to higher T cell density in blood.

The sequenced sample was PBMCs, obtained before any cancer treatment. The chain couples TRBV6-6 to TRBJ2-7, with a weak D call TRBD2 (5 bases). This sequence was found in a man aged 40 to 75 with stage II lung adenocarcinoma. CDR3 amino acids: CASSPTGSAYEQYF. The CDR3 bases are TGTGCCAGCAGTCCTACGGGGAGCGCCTACGAGCAGTACTTC.